This passage covers 23 T cell receptor beta chains from one sample sequenced in a study of Ad26.COV2.S vaccination and SARS-CoV-2 variants. Method: immunoSEQ multiplex PCR; TCRdb's copy keeps in-frame clones and lacks some. The table has under 550,000 clones, roughly 88% seen once. Treatment specified: 15 to 20 received Ad26.COV2.S at low or high dose, single or two shots; about 5 received placebo; per-sample allocation not given. Following the first vaccine or placebo injection, samples were taken on day 63. The sample was peripheral blood, taken in a trial of Ad26.COV2.S vaccine versus placebo. Receptors originate from a person between 18 and 65 years old who received the Ad26.COV2.S COVID-19 vaccine or a placebo.

The chain uses TRBV19 and TRBJ1-2; D gene unclear. The germline V and J ends were trimmed by 8 bases and 5 bases, with 18 bases remaining between them. CDR1 and CDR2 (germline): LNHDA, SQIVND (reference sequence). The length of the CDR3 is 14 residues. CDR3 residues: CASSLYGNQYGYTF. The CDR3 bases are TGTGCCAGTTCCCTGTACGGGAACCAATATGGCTACACCTTC.

Written as DNA, the CDR3 is TGTGCCAGCAGCTTACCCTACACTGAAGCTTTCTTT. It encodes CASSLPYTEAFF. This sequence joins TRBV7-2 and TRBJ1-1; D ambiguous. Germline CDR1 and CDR2: SGHTA and FQGNSA. CDR3 length: 12 residues. V gave up 2 bases and J gave up 3 bases, with 4 bases separating them.

The gene calls are TRBV11-3 and TRBJ1-1; tentative D call: TRBD1 (5 bases). CDR1 and CDR2 from the germline V gene are SGHNT and YENEEA. This CDR3 has 20 residues. V shed 5 bases and J shed 0 bases, with 28 bases lying between them. Here the CDR3 reads CASSNRHPREGEDMNTEAFF. The CDR3, as DNA: TGTGCCAGCAGCAATAGACACCCCAGGGAGGGAGAAGATATGAACACTGAAGCTTTCTTT.

Note on this clone: A junction end diverges from the germline sequence, so it may reflect a read error. The V call is TRBV7-7, the J call TRBJ2-1; no reliable D call. Germline loops: CDR1 SSHAT, CDR2 FNYEAQ (reference sequence). CDR3 length: 15 amino acids. CDR3 protein: CASSYTLVSSNEQFF. In DNA, the CDR3 is TGTGCTAGCAGCTACACCCTTGTGAGTAGCAATGAGCAGTTCTTC.

The chain couples TRBV9 to TRBJ2-7, with 11 nucleotides matching TRBD1. V dropped 2 bases and J dropped 5; count of bases not matched to a gene: 9. CDR3 length: 16 residues. Germline CDR1 reads SGDLS; CDR2 reads YYNGEE. The CDR3 loop is CASSVLPGQGDHEQYF. For the CDR3, the DNA is TGTGCCAGCAGCGTCCTACCGGGACAGGGGGATCACGAGCAGTACTTC.

The chain recombines TRBV27 with TRBJ2-1, with a tentative D call TRBD2 (5 bases). Looked up from germline, CDR1 is MNHEY and CDR2 is SMNVEV (reference sequence). Trimming left V 0 bases short and J 10 bases short, with 7 bases between. The CDR3 has 12 amino acids. The CDR3 DNA sequence: TGTGCCAGCAGTTTATCGGGCGGGGAGCAGTTCTTC. It is translated as CASSLSGGEQFF.

V gene TRBV7-8 combines with J gene TRBJ2-7; unclear D gene. V lost 5 bases, J lost 6 bases, and 14 bases lay in between. From germline, CDR1 is SGHVS and CDR2 FQNEAQ. The CDR3 length is 13 residues. For the CDR3, the DNA is TGTGCCAGCAGCATAACGTTTCTGCCCGAGCAGTACTTC. Its protein is CASSITFLPEQYF.

This clone has at least ten counts. This chain joins TRBV6-4 and TRBJ2-3, with 10 nucleotides matching TRBD2. The V and J ends lost 5 bases and 5 bases, in that order; junction bases with no gene match: 7. The CDR3 spans 15 residues. Germline CDR1 MRHNA, CDR2 SNTAGT. The CDR3 loop reads CASSLLAGEQDTQYF. The CDR3 DNA reads as TGTGCCAGCAGTCTGCTAGCGGGGGAACAAGATACGCAGTATTTT.

The CDR3 region is CATSETGIGYTEAFF. The CDR3 DNA is TGTGCCACCAGTGAAACAGGGATCGGATACACTGAAGCTTTCTTT. The V and J genes are TRBV24-1 and TRBJ1-1, with a weak D call TRBD1 (6 bases). The CDR3 has 15 residues. Germline assignment: CDR1 KGHDR and CDR2 SFDVKD. V was shortened by 4 bases and J by 3 bases, with 14 bases between the two germline ends.

Worth noting for this clone: Other DNA variants within this sample encode the same CDR3. This sequence joins TRBV11-3 and TRBJ2-7, with D perhaps given as TRBD1 or TRBD2 (5 bases each). Germline V CDR1 and CDR2: SGHNT, YENEEA. V dropped 3 bases and J dropped 0 bases, with 6 bases sitting between them. This CDR3 comprises 13 residues. CDR3 DNA sequence: TGTGCCAGCAGCTTGGGGGTCTCCTACGAGCAGTACTTC. Encoded protein: CASSLGVSYEQYF.

The J gene is TRBJ1-2, the V gene TRBV19; D not resolved. In germline, CDR1 is LNHDA, CDR2 SQIVND (reference sequence). Trimming pared 8 bases from V and 6 bases from J, leaving 22 bases between. The CDR3 totals 15 residues. Here the CDR3 DNA reads TGTGCCAGTTTTTGGACGGAAGGCCCAAGGGATGGCTACACCTTC. It yields the protein CASFWTEGPRDGYTF.

This clone was recorded only once. Other DNA sequences in this specimen translate into the identical CDR3. The chain is built from TRBV11-2 and TRBJ1-2; 9 bases line up with TRBD1. CDR1 and CDR2 from the germline V gene are SGHAT and FQNNGV. The V segment lost 5 bases and the J segment 8 bases; nucleotides outside the gene matches: 6. The CDR3 loop spans 13 amino acids. CDR3 nucleotide sequence: TGTGCCAGCAGCACGGGACAGGGTAGAGGCTACACCTTC. This sequence encodes CASSTGQGRGYTF.

This rearrangement joins TRBV6-2 or TRBV6-3 to TRBJ2-7, with D tentatively TRBD2 (6 bases). CDR3 length: 15 amino acids. The V gene lost 5 bases and the J gene lost 3 bases, with 17 bases spanning the gap. The germline gives CDR1 MNHEY, CDR2 SVGEGT. CDR3 DNA sequence: TGTGCCAGCAGTAGTCCCACGGAGGGGTACTACGAGCAGTACTTC. Residues: CASSSPTEGYYEQYF.

This clone was detected only once. The rearrangement uses TRBV3-1 (or the pseudogene TRBV3-2) and TRBJ2-2; tentatively, D is TRBD2 (6 bases). CDR1 LGHDT and CDR2 YNNKEL come from the germline V gene (reference sequence). The CDR3 has 15 residues. The V gene lost 0 bases and the J gene lost 5 bases, with 10 bases spanning the gap. CDR3 residues: CASSQDAGRTGELFF. Here the CDR3 DNA reads TGTGCCAGCAGCCAAGATGCAGGGAGGACCGGGGAGCTGTTTTTT.

This clone has more than one count but fewer than ten. This sequence joins TRBV3-1 (or the pseudogene TRBV3-2) and TRBJ1-2; D may be TRBD1 (5 bases). V was clipped by 4 bases and J by 2 bases, with 11 bases between them. The V gene's germline CDR1 is LGHDT and CDR2 YNNKEL (reference sequence). This CDR3 comprises 14 residues. CDR3 bases: TGTGCCAGCAGCCTACCGGGACGGAACTATGGCTACACCTTC. It codes for CASSLPGRNYGYTF.

V is TRBV5-1 and J is TRBJ2-7; 9 bases map to TRBD1. This CDR3 is built from 14 residues. Looked up from germline, CDR1 is SGHRS and CDR2 is YFSETQ. V lost 3 bases to trimming and J lost 3 bases; unmatched junction nucleotides: 4. The CDR3 DNA follows: TGCGCCAGCAGCTGGGAGACAGGGGGCTACGAGCAGTACTTC. Translated, it gives CASSWETGGYEQYF.

J is TRBJ2-7 and V is TRBV28; D is unresolved. Per the germline V gene, CDR1 is MDHEN and CDR2 is SYDVKM. This CDR3 has 14 amino acids. Trimming cost V 4 bases and J 7 bases, with 17 bases left between them. The CDR3 sequence: CASSSPEVHREQYF. In DNA, the CDR3 is TGTGCCAGCAGTTCCCCTGAGGTCCATCGGGAGCAGTACTTC.

V is TRBV28 and J is TRBJ2-6; no clear D gene. Looked up from germline, CDR1 is MDHEN and CDR2 is SYDVKM. CDR3 length: 15 amino acids. Trimming removed 7 bases at V and 2 bases at J, with 12 bases between. The CDR3 DNA reads as TGTGCCAGCAAACCTGGCCGGGCTGGGGCCAACGTCCTGACTTTC. Protein product: CASKPGRAGANVLTF.

The chain has TRBV30 and TRBJ2-3, with D possibly being TRBD2 (6 bases). Germline CDR1 is GTSNPN and CDR2 is SVGIG (reference sequence). Trimming took off 2 bases at V and 9 bases at J, with 15 bases between the two ends. The CDR3 spans 13 residues. The CDR3 DNA reads as TGTGCCTGGAGTTCAAATTCGGGGGAGACGCAGTATTTT. This codes for CAWSSNSGETQYF.

V usage is TRBV11-3 and J usage is TRBJ1-1, with D uncertain. The CDR3 is 15 residues long. Germline CDR1 reads SGHNT; CDR2 reads YENEEA. Deletions cut 0 bases from V and 7 bases from J, with 15 bases between. For the CDR3, the DNA is TGTGCCAGCAGCTTAGAGCCTGGGAGAAGAAGTGAAGCTTTCTTT. Encoded protein: CASSLEPGRRSEAFF.

The chain joins TRBV7-9 to TRBJ2-3; 7 positions match TRBD1. V shed 6 bases, J shed 4 bases, and the junction held 10 bases outside the gene matches. CDR3 length: 15 amino acids. Germline V gene data show CDR1 as SEHNR and CDR2 as FQNEAQ (reference sequence). Written as DNA, the CDR3 is TGTGCCAGCAGTAGACAGGGTTTAAGGCCAGATACGCAGTATTTT. This encodes CASSRQGLRPDTQYF.

The rearrangement uses TRBV28 and TRBJ2-5; D unclear. The CDR3 is made up of 13 amino acids. Germline CDR1 reads MDHEN; CDR2 reads SYDVKM. V lost 7 bases to trimming and J lost 2 bases, with 11 bases between them. CDR3 in amino acids: CASTPASQETQYF. CDR3 nucleotide sequence: TGTGCCAGCACACCGGCCAGTCAAGAGACCCAGTACTTC.

Only one count was recorded for this clone. The rearrangement links TRBV7-3 to TRBJ2-3, with 11 bases matching TRBD1. Germline assignment: CDR1 SGHTA and CDR2 FQGTGA. There are 15 residues in the CDR3. Germline trimming cut 5 bases from V and 1 base from J; bases unmatched to any gene: 2. CDR3 bases: TGTGCCAGCAGCGCGGACAGGGGGCGCACAGATACGCAGTATTTT. This sequence encodes CASSADRGRTDTQYF.